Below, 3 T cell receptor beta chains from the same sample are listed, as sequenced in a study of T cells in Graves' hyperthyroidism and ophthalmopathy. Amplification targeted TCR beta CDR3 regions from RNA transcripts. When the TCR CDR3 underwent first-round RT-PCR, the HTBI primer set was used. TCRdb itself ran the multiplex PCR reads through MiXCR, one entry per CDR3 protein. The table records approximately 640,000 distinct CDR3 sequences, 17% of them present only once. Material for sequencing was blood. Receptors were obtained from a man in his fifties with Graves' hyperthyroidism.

CDR3 nucleotide sequence: TGTGCCAGCAGTCAGCGGGAGGGCTACAATGAGCAGTTCTTC. This codes for CASSQREGYNEQFF. This chain links TRBV28 with TRBJ2-1; 10 nucleotides agree with TRBD2. CDR3 length: 14 amino acids. V dropped 5 bases and J dropped 3; count of bases not matched to a gene: 1. Germline CDR1 is MDHEN and CDR2 is SYDVKM.

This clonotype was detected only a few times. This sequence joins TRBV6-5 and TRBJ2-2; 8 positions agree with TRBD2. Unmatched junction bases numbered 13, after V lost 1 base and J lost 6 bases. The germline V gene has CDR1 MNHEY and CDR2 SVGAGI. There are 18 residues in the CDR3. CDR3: CASSYLSTSGRRAGELFF. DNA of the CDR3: TGTGCCAGCAGTTACTTATCTACTAGCGGCCGTAGGGCCGGGGAGCTGTTTTTT.

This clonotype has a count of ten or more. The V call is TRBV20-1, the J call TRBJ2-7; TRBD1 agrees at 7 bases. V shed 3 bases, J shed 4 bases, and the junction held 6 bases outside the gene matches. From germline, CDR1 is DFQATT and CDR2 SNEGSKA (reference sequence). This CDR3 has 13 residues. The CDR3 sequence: CSASTDRSYEQYF. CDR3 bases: TGCAGTGCTAGCACGGACAGGTCTTACGAGCAGTACTTC.